This T cell receptor (beta chain) was observed in a study of blood T cell repertoires in COVID-19. Study-level information: The United States, Italy and Spain provided the acute and convalescent COVID-19 samples. PBMCs, B-cell-depleted T cells, or T cells were the source of the cDNA or gDNA that made up the material.

In the original analysis: Reference gene primers were amplified, and this amplification served to estimate nucleated cell counts. TCRdb's copy holds only in-frame clones and misses some; the assay was immunoSEQ multiplex PCR. The V and J calls and clone size were taken over from that table, and D and trimming were inferred from the DNA. The repertoire holds over 600,000 clones, with approximately 90% as singletons. Germline V lookup: CDR1 SGDLS, CDR2 YYNGEE. The CDR3 is 17 residues long. V lost 0 bases and J lost 1; bases outside the gene matches: 6. The clonotype originates from a woman aged 18-29 years with acute or convalescent COVID-19. Sequenced input: peripheral blood. The chain combines TRBV9 with TRBJ2-3; the match to TRBD2 covers 9 bases. CDR3 DNA sequence: TGTGCCAGCAGCGTAGGGGGTAGCGGGGGCCGCACAGATACGCAGTATTTT. Its translation: CASSVGGSGGRTDTQYF.